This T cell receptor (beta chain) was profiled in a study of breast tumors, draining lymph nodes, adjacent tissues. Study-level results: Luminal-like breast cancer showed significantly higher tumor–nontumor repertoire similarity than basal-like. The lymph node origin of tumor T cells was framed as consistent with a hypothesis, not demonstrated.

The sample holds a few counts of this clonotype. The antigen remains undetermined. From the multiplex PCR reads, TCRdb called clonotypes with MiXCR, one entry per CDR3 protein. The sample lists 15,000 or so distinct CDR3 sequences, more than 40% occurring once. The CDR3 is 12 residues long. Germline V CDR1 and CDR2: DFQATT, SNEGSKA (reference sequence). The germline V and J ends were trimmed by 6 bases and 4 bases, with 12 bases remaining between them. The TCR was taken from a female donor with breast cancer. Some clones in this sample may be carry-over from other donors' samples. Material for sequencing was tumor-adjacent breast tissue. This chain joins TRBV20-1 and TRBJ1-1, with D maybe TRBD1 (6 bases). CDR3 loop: CSAHRGGTEAFF. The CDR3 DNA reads TGCAGTGCGCATAGGGGGGGCACTGAAGCTTTCTTT.